This T cell receptor (beta chain) was identified in a study of shared clonotypes between healthy human individuals. Study details: With ages of 18 to 49, the donors were two women and three men.

Worth noting for this clone: What it binds is unknown.

Whole-study findings and limits: Clonotype sharing among donors likely depends on sequencing depth. A handful of donors shared approximately 5% of their naive CD4 clonotypes.

Sequencing used immunoSEQ multiplex PCR; TCRdb keeps in-frame clones, though not all of them. The sample has approximately 1,000,000 clones, around 77% seen once. Per germline, CDR1 SNHLY and CDR2 FYNNEI. Between the trimmed V and J ends, which lost 7 bases and 0 bases, there was a span of 11 bases. CDR3 length: 14 residues. Sample: memory CD4+ T cells from PBMCs. Stated subset: CD45RA-negative fraction. V and J are TRBV2 and TRBJ2-3; unclear D gene. The receptor's source is a young man in good health. Some clones in this sample may be carry-over from other donors' samples. CDR3 protein: CASIPQPSTDTQYF. For the CDR3, the DNA is TGTGCCAGCATCCCACAGCCTAGCACAGATACGCAGTATTTT.